The 17 T cell receptor beta chains listed next were all sequenced from one sample in a study of T cell responses to AZD1222 COVID-19 vaccine. Clones were sequenced by immunoSEQ multiplex PCR, and TCRdb holds only the in-frame ones, with some missing. The data hold approximately 73,000 clones, with roughly 89% observed a single time. The material sequenced was peripheral blood, taken on day 0 of AZD1222 vaccination. Receptor source: an adult in good health.

This clone was observed many times. The chain has TRBV4-1 and TRBJ2-7, with TRBD1 as a possible D gene (6 bases). Trimming cost V 0 bases and J 3 bases, with 9 bases left between them. Germline V gives CDR1 MGHRA, CDR2 YSYEKL. The CDR3 covers 14 residues. In DNA form, the CDR3 reads TGCGCCAGCAGCCAAGATCCAGGGGACTACGAGCAGTACTTC. Amino acid sequence: CASSQDPGDYEQYF.

The chain uses TRBV27 and TRBJ2-1; no reliable D call. This CDR3 is 13 amino acids long. The ends were cut back, 4 bases at V and 9 bases at J, with 13 bases in the middle. Germline lookup yields CDR1 MNHEY and CDR2 SMNVEV (reference sequence). The chain's CDR3 is CASSSLLRTEQFF. The CDR3 DNA is TGTGCCAGCAGTTCTTTACTAAGGACTGAGCAGTTCTTC.

As concerns this clone: The junction shows a germline mismatch at one end, possibly a read error. J is TRBJ2-2 and V is TRBV29-1; 14 positions match TRBD2. In germline, CDR1 is SQVTM, CDR2 ANQGSEA. This CDR3 has 20 amino acids. The CDR3 DNA sequence: TGCAGCGTTGAAGATCCGGGACTAGCGGGGGCCCTCGACGAACACCGGGGAGCTGTTTTT. It encodes CSVEDPGLAGALDEHRGAVF.

This chain joins TRBV7-9 and TRBJ1-6, with D perhaps TRBD1 (5 bases). V was trimmed by 1 base and J by 11 bases, leaving 9 bases between them. This CDR3 comprises 13 residues. CDR1 and CDR2 (germline): SEHNR, FQNEAQ (reference sequence). The CDR3 sequence: CASSLDQGTPLHF. For the CDR3, the DNA is TGTGCCAGCAGCTTAGACCAGGGAACACCCCTCCACTTT. The variable domain in full, with the rest retrieved from reference TRBV7-9 and TRBJ1-6, is DTGVSQNPRHKITKRGQNVTFRCDPISEHNRLYWYRQTLGQGPEFLTYFQNEAQLEKSRLLSDRFSAERPKGSFSTLEIQRTEQGDSAMYLCASSLDQGTPLHFGNGTRLTVT.

V is TRBV5-1 and J is TRBJ2-1, with D maybe TRBD1 (6 bases). CDR3 length: 14 amino acids. Germline V gene lookup returns CDR1 SGHRS and CDR2 YFSETQ. Trimming took off 0 bases at V and 7 bases at J, with 11 bases between the two ends. For the CDR3, the DNA is TGCGCCAGCAGCTTGGGACAGGATGAGAATGAGCAGTTCTTC. It codes for CASSLGQDENEQFF. The variable domain in full, with the rest retrieved from reference TRBV5-1 and TRBJ2-1, is KAGVTQTPRYLIKTRGQQVTLSCSPISGHRSVSWYQQTPGQGLQFLFEYFSETQRNKGNFPGRFSGRQFSNSRSEMNVSTLELGDSALYLCASSLGQDENEQFFGPGTRLTVL.

The gene calls are TRBV7-2 and TRBJ1-5; D is undetermined. The CDR3 is made up of 12 amino acids. Germline assignment: CDR1 SGHTA and CDR2 FQGNSA. V was clipped by 4 bases and J by 4 bases, with 5 bases between them. CDR3 nucleotides: TGTGCCAGCAGCTCGAATAATCAGCCCCAGCATTTT. This sequence encodes CASSSNNQPQHF.

The chain links TRBV7-9 to TRBJ1-5; no clear D. The CDR3 length is 14 residues. The V end lost 5 bases, the J end lost 3 bases, and 11 bases lay between the germline ends. Germline-derived CDR1 and CDR2 are SEHNR and FQNEAQ (reference sequence). CDR3 sequence (DNA): TGTGCCAGCAGCCCGGAGGTGGTCAATCAGCCCCAGCATTTT. It yields the protein CASSPEVVNQPQHF.

The chain recombines TRBV18 with TRBJ2-1; D gene ambiguous. Germline lookup yields CDR1 KGHSH and CDR2 LQKENI. CDR3 size: 14 residues. Trimming left V 2 bases short and J 9 bases short, with 14 bases between. The CDR3, as DNA: TGTGCCAGCTCACCATTAATAAGCGTCGCTGAGCAGTTCTTC. Its protein is CASSPLISVAEQFF.

This rearrangement joins TRBV7-6 to TRBJ2-1; 9 positions match TRBD1. Germline V gene data show CDR1 as SGHVS and CDR2 as FNYEAQ. The CDR3 totals 15 residues. Unmatched junction bases numbered 8, after V lost 4 bases and J lost 7 bases. The CDR3 nucleotides are TGTGCCAGCAGCTCAGCCCCCGGGACAGGGAATGAGCAGTTCTTC. This codes for CASSSAPGTGNEQFF.

The chain uses TRBV19 and TRBJ1-5, with 7 bases fitting TRBD1. Germline trimming cut 3 bases from V and 1 base from J; bases unmatched to any gene: 12. This CDR3 comprises 18 residues. CDR1 LNHDA and CDR2 SQIVND come from the germline V gene (reference sequence). DNA for the CDR3: TGTGCCAGTAGTATTAGTTTTGCGGGGACAGCGAGCAATCAGCCCCAGCATTTT. This gives the protein CASSISFAGTASNQPQHF.

This clone showed up just once. The chain has TRBV9 and TRBJ2-2; no reliable D call. The germline gives CDR1 SGDLS, CDR2 YYNGEE. V gave up 0 bases and J gave up 7 bases, with 4 bases separating them. The CDR3 contains 12 residues. CDR3 region: CASSVVDGELFF. The CDR3, as DNA: TGTGCCAGCAGCGTAGTGGACGGGGAGCTGTTTTTT.

The V gene is TRBV19, the J gene TRBJ1-2; the D gene is possibly TRBD1 (6 bases). CDR1 is LNHDA, CDR2 SQIVND, per germline (reference sequence). The CDR3 has 18 amino acids. Trimming stripped 9 bases from V and 0 bases from J, with 26 bases between. The CDR3 sequence: CASKHGGGDRKTNYGYTF. CDR3 nucleotides: TGTGCCAGCAAACATGGAGGGGGAGACAGAAAAACTAACTATGGCTACACCTTC.

The CDR3 nucleotides read TGTGCCAGCAGCCTCCAGGCCGCCCGTGATACGCAGTATTTT. Its translation: CASSLQAARDTQYF. The chain recombines TRBV6-5 with TRBJ2-3; D unclear. There are 14 residues in the CDR3. Trimming removed 6 bases from V and 6 bases from J, with 16 bases in between. Germline lookup yields CDR1 MNHEY and CDR2 SVGAGI.

V usage is TRBV28 and J usage is TRBJ1-2; D gene unclear. Trimming removed 4 bases from V and 1 base from J, with 16 bases in between. Germline CDR1 MDHEN, CDR2 SYDVKM. The CDR3 runs to 16 residues. CDR3 residues: CASSSAGVENNYGYTF. For the CDR3, the DNA is TGTGCCAGCAGTTCCGCGGGTGTGGAGAATAACTATGGCTACACCTTC.

The V gene is TRBV28, the J gene TRBJ1-2, with 8 bases identical to TRBD1. The trim removed 6 bases at V and 7 bases at J, leaving 7 bases unmatched. The CDR3 is 13 amino acids. Germline V CDR1 and CDR2: MDHEN, SYDVKM. CDR3 nucleotide sequence: TGTGCCAGCAGCCAGGGGGCGCAGGCTGGCTACACCTTC. It yields the protein CASSQGAQAGYTF.

The genes are TRBV6-5 and TRBJ2-7; TRBD2 aligns across 13 bases. Germline V gene lookup returns CDR1 MNHEY and CDR2 SVGAGI. The junction had 5 bases not matched to a gene; V was cut back by 6 bases and J by 6 bases. The CDR3 length is 14 residues. Written as DNA, the CDR3 is TGTGCCAGCAGCCCGACTAGCGGGGGGACCGAGCAGTACTTC. It specifies CASSPTSGGTEQYF.

The J gene is TRBJ1-1, the V gene TRBV12-3 or TRBV12-4; D might be TRBD1 (6 bases). V was pared by 7 bases and J by 1 base, with 10 bases between. CDR3 size: 13 residues. The chain's CDR3 is CASILTGNTEAFF. CDR3 DNA sequence: TGTGCCAGCATACTGACAGGGAACACTGAAGCTTTCTTT.